Presented here are 11 T cell receptor beta chains from one specimen sequenced in a study of OX40 agonist ivuxolimab in advanced cancers. Sequencing was performed with immunoSEQ multiplex PCR; in TCRdb, only in-frame clones are kept and a portion is missing. The data show tens of thousands of clones, approximately 90% seen once. The source material was CD4+ or CD8+ T cells sorted from blood, sampled in a trial of the OX40 agonist ivuxolimab. These receptor sequences come from an adult with an advanced solid tumor such as melanoma, head and neck, liver or kidney cancer.

J is TRBJ2-7 and V is TRBV2; 7 positions agree with TRBD2. Germline values: CDR1 SNHLY, CDR2 FYNNEI. V lost 1 base and J lost 2; bases outside the gene matches: 5. The CDR3 has 15 residues. CDR3 loop: CASSEVGLAAYEQYV. The CDR3 DNA sequence: TGTGCCAGCAGTGAAGTCGGGCTAGCGGCCTACGAGCAGTACGTC.

V usage is TRBV29-1 and J usage is TRBJ2-7; 7 bases fit TRBD2. The length of the CDR3 is 13 residues. Germline V gene sequence: CDR1 SQVTM, CDR2 ANQGSEA. Losses at the gene ends were 4 bases for V and 2 bases for J; bases not matched to a gene: 5. CDR3 bases: TGCAGCGTTGGAACGGGGGGACCCTACGAGCAGTACTTC. This codes for CSVGTGGPYEQYF.

The chain couples TRBV6-4 to TRBJ2-1, with D perhaps assigned TRBD1 or TRBD2 (5 bases each). This CDR3 comprises 15 residues. Germline assignment: CDR1 MRHNA and CDR2 SNTAGT. V lost 4 bases and J lost 6, with 16 bases in between. CDR3 nucleotide sequence: TGTGCCAGCAGTGCCTTTGGGGGTTTAGGCAATGAGCAGTTCTTC. Encoded protein: CASSAFGGLGNEQFF.

This clone occurred a few times. CDR3 bases: TGTGCCAGCAGCCCAGAAAGGACAGGGGGCTACACCGGGGAGCTGTTTTTT. Protein product: CASSPERTGGYTGELFF. The chain joins TRBV7-9 to TRBJ2-2; TRBD1 agrees at 11 bases. Per the germline V gene, CDR1 is SEHNR and CDR2 is FQNEAQ (reference sequence). The CDR3 sequence is 17 residues long. V was pared by 5 bases and J by 3 bases, with 8 bases of the junction left unmatched. Combining the CDR3 with reference TRBV7-9 and TRBJ2-2 gives the whole variable domain DTGVSQNPRHKITKRGQNVTFRCDPISEHNRLYWYRQTLGQGPEFLTYFQNEAQLEKSRLLSDRFSAERPKGSFSTLEIQRTEQGDSAMYLCASSPERTGGYTGELFFGEGSRLTVL.

V is TRBV28 and J is TRBJ2-1; D may match TRBD1 or TRBD2 (6 bases each). Germline lookup yields CDR1 MDHEN and CDR2 SYDVKM. The CDR3 is 11 amino acids. Trimming left V 7 bases short and J 12 bases short, with 13 bases between. CDR3: CASKRGGGQFF. In DNA form, the CDR3 reads TGTGCCAGCAAAAGAGGGGGAGGGCAGTTCTTC.

This sequence joins TRBV29-1 and TRBJ2-1; D gene unclear. Germline lookup yields CDR1 SQVTM and CDR2 ANQGSEA. V was trimmed by 2 bases and J by 9 bases, leaving 23 bases between them. This CDR3 contains 16 residues. CDR3 region: CSVETPSPRSAGEQFF. The CDR3 nucleotides are TGCAGCGTTGAAACCCCGAGTCCCCGATCTGCAGGTGAGCAGTTCTTC.

The genes are TRBV7-9 and TRBJ1-1; 9 bases agree with TRBD1. Germline values: CDR1 SEHNR, CDR2 FQNEAQ (reference sequence). The CDR3 covers 17 residues. V dropped 6 bases and J dropped 0; count of bases not matched to a gene: 11. In nucleotides, the CDR3 is TGTGCCAGCAGATCGAGCCCGGGACAGGGTTTGAACACTGAAGCTTTCTTT. Translated, it gives CASRSSPGQGLNTEAFF.

This chain links TRBV10-3 with TRBJ2-5, with D perhaps matching TRBD1 (6 bases). CDR1 and CDR2 (germline): ENHRY, SYGVKD. V lost 7 bases and J 14 bases, leaving 17 bases between the germline ends. The CDR3 sequence is 11 residues long. The CDR3 spells CAITATGATYF. DNA of the CDR3: TGTGCCATCACCGCGACAGGCGCAACCTACTTC.

This chain connects TRBV2 to TRBJ1-4, with D perhaps matching TRBD1 (6 bases). The V gene lost 4 bases and the J gene lost 3 bases, with 9 bases spanning the gap. The CDR3 spans 14 residues. Germline CDR1 SNHLY, CDR2 FYNNEI. The CDR3 coding sequence is TGTGCCAGCAGTGGGCCAGGGGCTAATGAAAAACTGTTTTTT. Its translation is CASSGPGANEKLFF.

This chain uses TRBV4-3 with TRBJ2-2; D not resolved. Germline CDR1 reads LGHNA; CDR2 reads YSLEER. The CDR3 is made up of 14 amino acids. V gave up 0 bases and J gave up 4 bases, with 6 bases separating them. The DNA for the CDR3 is TGCGCCAGCAGCCAAGAAGGCTTCACCGGGGAGCTGTTTTTT. It is translated as CASSQEGFTGELFF.

The chain couples TRBV23-1 to TRBJ2-1; D may be TRBD1 (6 bases). TRBV23-1 belongs to the ORF category, with a function that is uncertain. The V end lost 0 bases, the J end lost 3 bases, and 12 bases lay between the germline ends. The CDR3 consists of 16 residues. In DNA, the CDR3 is TGCGCCAGCAGTCAATCGACCGGACAGTACTACAATGAGCAGTTCTTC. Translation gives CASSQSTGQYYNEQFF.